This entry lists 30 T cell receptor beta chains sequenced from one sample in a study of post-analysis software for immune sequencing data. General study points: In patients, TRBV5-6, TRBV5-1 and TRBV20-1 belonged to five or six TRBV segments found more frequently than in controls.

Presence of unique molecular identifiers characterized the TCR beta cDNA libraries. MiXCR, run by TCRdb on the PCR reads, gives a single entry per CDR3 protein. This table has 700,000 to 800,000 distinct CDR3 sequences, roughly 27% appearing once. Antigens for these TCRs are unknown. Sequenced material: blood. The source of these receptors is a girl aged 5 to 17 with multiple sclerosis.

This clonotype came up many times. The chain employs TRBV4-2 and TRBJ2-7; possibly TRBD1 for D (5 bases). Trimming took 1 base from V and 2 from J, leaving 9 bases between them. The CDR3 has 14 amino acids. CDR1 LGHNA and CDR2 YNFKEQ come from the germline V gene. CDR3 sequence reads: CASSQVQGPYEQYF. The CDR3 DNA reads TGTGCCAGCAGCCAAGTCCAGGGCCCCTACGAGCAGTACTTC.

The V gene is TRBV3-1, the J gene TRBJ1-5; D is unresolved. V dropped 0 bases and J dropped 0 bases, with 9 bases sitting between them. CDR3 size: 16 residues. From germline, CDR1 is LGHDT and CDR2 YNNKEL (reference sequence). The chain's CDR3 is CASSQDSRVSNQPQHF. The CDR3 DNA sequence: TGTGCCAGCAGCCAAGACTCAAGGGTTAGCAATCAGCCCCAGCATTTT.

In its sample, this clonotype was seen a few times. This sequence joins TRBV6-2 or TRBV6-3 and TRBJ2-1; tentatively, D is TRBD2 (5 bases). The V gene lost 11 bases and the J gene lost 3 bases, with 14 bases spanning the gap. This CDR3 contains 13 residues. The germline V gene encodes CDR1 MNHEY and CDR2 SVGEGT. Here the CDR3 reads CASHGLDYNEQFF. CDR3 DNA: TGTGCCTCACACGGACTCGACTACAATGAGCAGTTCTTC.

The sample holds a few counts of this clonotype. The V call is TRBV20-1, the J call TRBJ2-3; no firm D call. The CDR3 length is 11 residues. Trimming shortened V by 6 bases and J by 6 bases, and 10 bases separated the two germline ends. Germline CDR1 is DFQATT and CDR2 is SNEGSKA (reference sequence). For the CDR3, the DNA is TGCAGTGCCCTCACCGGGGATACGCAGTATTTT. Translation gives CSALTGDTQYF.

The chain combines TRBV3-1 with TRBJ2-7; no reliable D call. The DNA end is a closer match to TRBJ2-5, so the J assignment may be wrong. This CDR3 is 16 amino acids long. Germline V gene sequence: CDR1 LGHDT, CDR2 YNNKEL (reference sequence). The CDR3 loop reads CASSQDSAAGLETQYF. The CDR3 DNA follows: TGTGCCAGCAGCCAAGATTCGGCGGCAGGCTTAGAGACCCAGTACTTC.

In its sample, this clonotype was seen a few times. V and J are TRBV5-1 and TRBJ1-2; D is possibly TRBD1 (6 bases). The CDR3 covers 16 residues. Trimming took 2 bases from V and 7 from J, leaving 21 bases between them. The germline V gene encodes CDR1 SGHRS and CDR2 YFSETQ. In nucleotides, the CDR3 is TGCGCCAGCAGCTTTGGCGGCCTACGGGGGCACTCTGGCTACACCTTC. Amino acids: CASSFGGLRGHSGYTF.

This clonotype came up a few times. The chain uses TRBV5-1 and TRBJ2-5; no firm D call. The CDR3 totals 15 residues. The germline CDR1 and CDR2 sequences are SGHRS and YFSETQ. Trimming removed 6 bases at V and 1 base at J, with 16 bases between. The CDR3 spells CASNQHRSSQETQYF. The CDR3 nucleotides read TGCGCCAGCAACCAGCACAGATCCTCCCAAGAGACCCAGTACTTC.

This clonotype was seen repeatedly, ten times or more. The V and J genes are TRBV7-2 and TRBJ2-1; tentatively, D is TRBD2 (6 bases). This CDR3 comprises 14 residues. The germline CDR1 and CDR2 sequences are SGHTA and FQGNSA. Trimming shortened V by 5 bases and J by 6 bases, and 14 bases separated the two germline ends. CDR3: CASSRPGVGNEQFF. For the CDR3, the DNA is TGTGCCAGCAGCCGCCCGGGGGTGGGCAATGAGCAGTTCTTC.

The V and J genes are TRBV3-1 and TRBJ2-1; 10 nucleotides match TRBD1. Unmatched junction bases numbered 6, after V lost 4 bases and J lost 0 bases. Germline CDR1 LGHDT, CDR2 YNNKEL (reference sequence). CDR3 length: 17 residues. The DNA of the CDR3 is TGTGCCAGCAGCCCGGGACAGGGGCAGAGCTCCTACAATGAGCAGTTCTTC. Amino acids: CASSPGQGQSSYNEQFF.

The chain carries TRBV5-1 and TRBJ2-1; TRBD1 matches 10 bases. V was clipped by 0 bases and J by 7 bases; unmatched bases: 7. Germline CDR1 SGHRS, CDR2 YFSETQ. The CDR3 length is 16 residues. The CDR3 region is CASSLAGGTGVNEQFF. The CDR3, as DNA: TGCGCCAGCAGCTTGGCCGGCGGGACAGGGGTGAATGAGCAGTTCTTC.

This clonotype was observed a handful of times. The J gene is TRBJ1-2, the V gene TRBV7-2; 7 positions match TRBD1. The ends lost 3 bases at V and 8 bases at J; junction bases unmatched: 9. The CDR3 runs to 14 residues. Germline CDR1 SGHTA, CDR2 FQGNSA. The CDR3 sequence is CASSFGQEERGYTF. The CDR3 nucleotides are TGTGCCAGCAGCTTTGGACAGGAGGAACGAGGCTACACCTTC.

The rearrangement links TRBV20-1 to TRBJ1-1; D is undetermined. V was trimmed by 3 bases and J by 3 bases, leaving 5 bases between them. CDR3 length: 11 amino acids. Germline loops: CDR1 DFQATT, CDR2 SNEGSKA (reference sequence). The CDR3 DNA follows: TGCAGTGCTAGTGACTACACTGAAGCTTTCTTT. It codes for CSASDYTEAFF.

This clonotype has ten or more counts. CDR3 residues: CSVEGLAGGRGGNNEQFF. In DNA, the CDR3 is TGCAGCGTTGAAGGGCTAGCGGGAGGTAGGGGTGGAAACAATGAGCAGTTCTTC. The chain recombines TRBV29-1 with TRBJ2-1; 11 bases agree with TRBD2. The CDR3 covers 18 residues. V was clipped by 1 base and J by 5 bases; unmatched bases: 13. Germline V gives CDR1 SQVTM, CDR2 ANQGSEA.

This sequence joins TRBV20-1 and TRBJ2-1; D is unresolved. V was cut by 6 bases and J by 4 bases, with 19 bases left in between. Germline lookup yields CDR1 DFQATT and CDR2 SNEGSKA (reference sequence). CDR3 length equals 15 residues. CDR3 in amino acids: CSAPFVVSQYNEQFF. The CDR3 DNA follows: TGCAGTGCCCCCTTTGTGGTCTCTCAATACAATGAGCAGTTCTTC.

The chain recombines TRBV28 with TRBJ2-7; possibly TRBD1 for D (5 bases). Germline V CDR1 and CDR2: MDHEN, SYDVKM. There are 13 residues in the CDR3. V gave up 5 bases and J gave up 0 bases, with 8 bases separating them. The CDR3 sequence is CASSIDSSYEQYF. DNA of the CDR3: TGTGCCAGCAGTATCGACAGCTCCTACGAGCAGTACTTC.

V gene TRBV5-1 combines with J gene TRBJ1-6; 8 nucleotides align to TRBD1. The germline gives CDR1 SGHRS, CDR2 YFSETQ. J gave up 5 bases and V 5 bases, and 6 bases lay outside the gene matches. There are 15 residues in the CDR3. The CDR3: CASRITGGNNSPLHF. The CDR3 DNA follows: TGCGCCAGCAGAATCACAGGGGGAAATAATTCACCCCTCCACTTT.

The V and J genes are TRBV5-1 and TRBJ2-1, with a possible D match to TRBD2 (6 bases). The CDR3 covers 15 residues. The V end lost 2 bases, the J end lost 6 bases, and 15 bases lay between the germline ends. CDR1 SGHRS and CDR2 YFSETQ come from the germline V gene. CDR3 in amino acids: CASSLRGDWRNEQFF. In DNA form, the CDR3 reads TGCGCCAGCAGCTTACGTGGGGACTGGCGCAATGAGCAGTTCTTC.

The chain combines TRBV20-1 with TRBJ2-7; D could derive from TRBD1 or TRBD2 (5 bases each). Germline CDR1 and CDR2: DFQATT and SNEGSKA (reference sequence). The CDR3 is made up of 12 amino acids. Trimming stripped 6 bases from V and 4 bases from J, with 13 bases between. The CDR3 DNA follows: TGCAGTGCGCGTAGGGGACGTTACGAGCAGTACTTC. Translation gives CSARRGRYEQYF.

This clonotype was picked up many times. DNA for the CDR3: TGCAGCGTTGAAAGGGGCCGGGGCCCCAATGAGCAGTTCTTC. Translation gives CSVERGRGPNEQFF. The chain is built from TRBV29-1 and TRBJ2-1; D might be TRBD1 or TRBD2, each matching 5 bases. Germline V gives CDR1 SQVTM, CDR2 ANQGSEA. V dropped 2 bases and J dropped 6 bases, with 14 bases sitting between them. CDR3 length equals 14 residues.

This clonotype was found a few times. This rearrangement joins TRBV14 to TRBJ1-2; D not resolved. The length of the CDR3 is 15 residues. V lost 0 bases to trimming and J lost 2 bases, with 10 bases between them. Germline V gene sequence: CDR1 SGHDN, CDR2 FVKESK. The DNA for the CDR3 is TGTGCCAGCAGCCAAGATCGCAGAGAAAACTATGGCTACACCTTC. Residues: CASSQDRRENYGYTF.

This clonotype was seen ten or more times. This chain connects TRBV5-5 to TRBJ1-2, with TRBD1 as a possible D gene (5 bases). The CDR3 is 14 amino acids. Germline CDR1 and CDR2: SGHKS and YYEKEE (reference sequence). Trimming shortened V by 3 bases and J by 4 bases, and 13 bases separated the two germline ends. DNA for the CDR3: TGTGCCAGCAGCTCGGACACACTATTCTATGGCTACACCTTC. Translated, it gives CASSSDTLFYGYTF.

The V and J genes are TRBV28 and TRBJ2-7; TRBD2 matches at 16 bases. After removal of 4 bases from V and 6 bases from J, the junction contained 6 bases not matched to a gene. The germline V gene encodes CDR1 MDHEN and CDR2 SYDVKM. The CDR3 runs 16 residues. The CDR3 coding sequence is TGTGCCAGCAGTTCGGGACTAGCGGGAGGGCCGGGCGAGCAGTACTTC. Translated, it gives CASSSGLAGGPGEQYF.

The CDR3 sequence: CASSSVETEAFF. The CDR3 DNA reads as TGTGCCAGCAGCTCCGTCGAGACTGAAGCTTTCTTT. The rearrangement links TRBV7-9 to TRBJ1-1; D remains unclear. This CDR3 is built from 12 residues. Trimming removed 4 bases from V and 5 bases from J, with 8 bases in between. The germline CDR1 and CDR2 sequences are SEHNR and FQNEAQ (reference sequence). The variable domain in full, with the rest retrieved from reference TRBV7-9 and TRBJ1-1, is DTGVSQNPRHKITKRGQNVTFRCDPISEHNRLYWYRQTLGQGPEFLTYFQNEAQLEKSRLLSDRFSAERPKGSFSTLEIQRTEQGDSAMYLCASSSVETEAFFGQGTRLTVV.

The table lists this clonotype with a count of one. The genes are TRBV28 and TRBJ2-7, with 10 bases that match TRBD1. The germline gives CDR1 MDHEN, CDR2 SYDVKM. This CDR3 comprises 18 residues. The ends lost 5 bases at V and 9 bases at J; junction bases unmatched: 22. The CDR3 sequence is CASSTTGTGVIAGYRQYF. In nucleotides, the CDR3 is TGTGCCAGCAGTACAACCGGGACAGGGGTGATAGCGGGATATCGGCAGTACTTC.

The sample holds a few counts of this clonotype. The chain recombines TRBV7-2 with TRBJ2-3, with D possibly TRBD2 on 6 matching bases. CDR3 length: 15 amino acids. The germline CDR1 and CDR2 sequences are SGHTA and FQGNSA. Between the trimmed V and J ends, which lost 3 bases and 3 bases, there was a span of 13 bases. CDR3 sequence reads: CASSFQTSVTDTQYF. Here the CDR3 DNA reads TGTGCCAGCAGCTTTCAGACTAGTGTAACAGATACGCAGTATTTT.

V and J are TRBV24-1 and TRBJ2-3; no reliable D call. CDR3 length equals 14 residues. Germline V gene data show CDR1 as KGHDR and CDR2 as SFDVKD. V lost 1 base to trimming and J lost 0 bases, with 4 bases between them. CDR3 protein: CATSDFASTDTQYF. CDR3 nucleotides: TGTGCCACCAGTGATTTTGCCAGCACAGATACGCAGTATTTT.

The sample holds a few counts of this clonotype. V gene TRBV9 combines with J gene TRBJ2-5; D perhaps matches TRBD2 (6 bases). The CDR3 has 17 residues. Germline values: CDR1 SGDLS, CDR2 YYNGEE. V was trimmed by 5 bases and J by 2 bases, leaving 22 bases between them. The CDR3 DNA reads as TGTGCCAGCAGTCCTAGGCGGGGCAGCCCGTTACAAGAGACCCAGTACTTC. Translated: CASSPRRGSPLQETQYF.

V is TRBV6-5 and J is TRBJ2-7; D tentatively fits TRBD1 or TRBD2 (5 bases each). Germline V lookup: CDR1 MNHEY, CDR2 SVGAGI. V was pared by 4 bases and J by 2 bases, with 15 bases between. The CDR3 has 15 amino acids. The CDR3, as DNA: TGTGCCAGCAGTTTTTCCGGGACCCTCGCCTACGAGCAGTACTTC. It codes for CASSFSGTLAYEQYF.

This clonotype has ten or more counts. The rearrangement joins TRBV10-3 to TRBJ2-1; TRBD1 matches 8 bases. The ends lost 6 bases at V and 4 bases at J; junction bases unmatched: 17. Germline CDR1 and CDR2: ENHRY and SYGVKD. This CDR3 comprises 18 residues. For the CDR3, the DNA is TGTGCCATCAGGCAAGACAGGGGTCGGTCTCGCGTGTACAATGAGCAGTTCTTC. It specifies CAIRQDRGRSRVYNEQFF.

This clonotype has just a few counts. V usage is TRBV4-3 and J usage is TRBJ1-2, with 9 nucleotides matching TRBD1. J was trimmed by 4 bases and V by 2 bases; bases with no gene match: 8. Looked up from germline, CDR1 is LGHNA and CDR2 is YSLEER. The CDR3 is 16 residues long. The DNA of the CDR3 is TGCGCCAGCAGCCAATTGTACCGGGACAGGGCCTATGGCTACACCTTC. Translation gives CASSQLYRDRAYGYTF.